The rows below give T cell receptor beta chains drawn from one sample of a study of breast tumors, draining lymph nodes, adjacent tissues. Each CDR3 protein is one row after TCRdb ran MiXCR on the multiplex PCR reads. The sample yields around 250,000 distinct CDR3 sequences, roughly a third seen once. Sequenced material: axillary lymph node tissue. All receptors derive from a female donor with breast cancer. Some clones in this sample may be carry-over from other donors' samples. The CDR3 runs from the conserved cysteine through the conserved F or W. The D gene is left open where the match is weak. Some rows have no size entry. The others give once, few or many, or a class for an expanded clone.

CDR3 protein: CASSPAMIAQPEAFF; CDR3 DNA: TGTGCCAGCAGCCCCGCCATGATAGCGCAACCTGAAGCTTTCTTT; clone size: many; V gene: TRBV11-2; J gene: TRBJ1-1; CDR3 length: 15; D gene: .
CDR3 protein: CASSLAGRGRFELFF; CDR3 DNA: TGTGCCAGCAGCTTAGCGGGCAGGGGGCGGTTTGAACTGTTTTTT; clone size: .; V gene: TRBV7-9; J gene: TRBJ1-4; CDR3 length: 15; D gene: TRBD1
CDR3 protein: CASSRGTGESNQPQHF; CDR3 DNA: TGCGCCAGCAGCCGAGGGACAGGGGAAAGCAATCAGCCCCAGCATTTT; clone size: many; V gene: TRBV4-3; J gene: TRBJ1-5; CDR3 length: 16; D gene: TRBD1
CDR3 protein: CASSLGDYPYEQYF; CDR3 DNA: TGTGCCAGCAGCCTTGGGGACTACCCCTACGAGCAGTACTTC; clone size: many; V gene: TRBV7-2; J gene: TRBJ2-7; CDR3 length: 14; D gene: TRBD2
CDR3 protein: CASSNLDWAGAYEQYF; CDR3 DNA: TGTGCCAGCAGCAACCTCGACTGGGCGGGAGCGTACGAGCAGTACTTC; clone size: once; V gene: TRBV11-1; J gene: TRBJ2-7; CDR3 length: 16; D gene: TRBD2
CDR3 protein: CSASSRGAGGPRNEQFF; CDR3 DNA: TGCAGTGCTAGTTCCAGGGGAGCGGGAGGGCCCCGGAATGAGCAGTTCTTC; clone size: .; V gene: TRBV20-1; J gene: TRBJ2-1; CDR3 length: 17; D gene: TRBD2
CDR3 protein: CASSSGRQETQYF; CDR3 DNA: TGTGCCAGCAGCTCCGGACGTCAAGAGACCCAGTACTTC; clone size: .; V gene: TRBV7-2; J gene: TRBJ2-5; CDR3 length: 13; D gene: .
CDR3 protein: CASSASFSNYGYTF; CDR3 DNA: TGTGCCAGCAGCGCCAGCTTTTCTAACTATGGCTACACCTTC; clone size: many; V gene: TRBV6-1; J gene: TRBJ1-2; CDR3 length: 14; D gene: .
CDR3 protein: CSATGQGASPLHF; CDR3 DNA: TGCAGTGCTACCGGACAGGGTGCGTCACCCCTCCACTTT; clone size: .; V gene: TRBV20-1; J gene: TRBJ1-6; CDR3 length: 13; D gene: TRBD1
CDR3 protein: CATSRGPYEQYF; CDR3 DNA: TGTGCCACCAGCAGAGGCCCCTACGAGCAGTACTTC; clone size: once; V gene: TRBV15; J gene: TRBJ2-7; CDR3 length: 12; D gene: .
CDR3 protein: CASSPGQGNQPQHF; CDR3 DNA: TGTGCCAGCAGCCCTGGACAGGGCAATCAGCCCCAGCATTTT; clone size: many; V gene: TRBV7-9; J gene: TRBJ1-5; CDR3 length: 14; D gene: TRBD1
CDR3 protein: CASSKGTLQETQYF; CDR3 DNA: TGTGCCAGTAGTAAAGGGACCCTCCAAGAGACCCAGTACTTC; clone size: many; V gene: TRBV19; J gene: TRBJ2-5; CDR3 length: 14; D gene: .
CDR3 protein: CASSPRGQPQHF; CDR3 DNA: TGTGCCAGCAGTCCACGGGGGCAGCCCCAGCATTTT; clone size: many; V gene: TRBV12-3/TRBV12-4; J gene: TRBJ1-5; CDR3 length: 12; D gene: .
CDR3 protein: CASSTQGATNEKLFF; CDR3 DNA: TGCGCCAGCAGCACACAGGGTGCAACTAATGAAAAACTGTTTTTT; clone size: many; V gene: TRBV5-1; J gene: TRBJ1-4; CDR3 length: 15; D gene: .
CDR3 protein: CASSLGTSAYEQYF; CDR3 DNA: TGTGCCAGCAGCCTCGGGACTAGCGCCTACGAGCAGTACTTC; clone size: few; V gene: TRBV3-1; J gene: TRBJ2-7; CDR3 length: 14; D gene: TRBD2
CDR3 protein: CASSFIQGSQETQYF; CDR3 DNA: TGTGCCAGCAGTTTCATACAGGGAAGCCAAGAGACCCAGTACTTC; clone size: many; V gene: TRBV6-2/TRBV6-3; J gene: TRBJ2-5; CDR3 length: 15; D gene: .
CDR3 protein: CASSPPSLAGPWSSYNEQFF; CDR3 DNA: TGTGCCAGCTCACCCCCTTCCCTAGCGGGACCCTGGAGCTCCTACAATGAGCAGTTCTTC; clone size: few; V gene: TRBV9; J gene: TRBJ2-1; CDR3 length: 20; D gene: TRBD2
CDR3 protein: CASNSGGAPLHF; CDR3 DNA: TGTGCCAGTAATTCCGGCGGTGCACCCCTCCACTTT; clone size: many; V gene: TRBV19; J gene: TRBJ1-6; CDR3 length: 12; D gene: .
CDR3 protein: CASSLVQLVGTGSYNSPLHF; CDR3 DNA: TGTGCCAGCAGCTTGGTCCAGCTCGTGGGGACAGGGAGCTATAATTCACCCCTCCACTTT; clone size: .; V gene: TRBV5-5; J gene: TRBJ1-6; CDR3 length: 20; D gene: TRBD1
CDR3 protein: CASSAPGLWYF; CDR3 DNA: TGCGCCAGCAGTGCTCCGGGACTGTGGTACTTC; clone size: .; V gene: TRBV10-2; J gene: TRBJ2-7; CDR3 length: 11; D gene: .
CDR3 protein: CASSLASTGKYQEPQYF; CDR3 DNA: TGTGCCAGCAGCTTAGCGTCGACAGGGAAATACCAAGAGCCCCAGTACTTC; clone size: many; V gene: TRBV7-9; J gene: TRBJ2-5; CDR3 length: 17; D gene: TRBD1
CDR3 protein: CSARDQVRGTGELFF; CDR3 DNA: TGCAGTGCTAGAGATCAAGTGCGGGGGACCGGGGAGCTGTTTTTT; clone size: many; V gene: TRBV20-1; J gene: TRBJ2-2; CDR3 length: 15; D gene: TRBD2
CDR3 protein: CASSQGGAGTEKLFF; CDR3 DNA: TGTGCCAGCAGCCAAGGAGGGGCAGGGACTGAAAAACTGTTTTTT; clone size: .; V gene: TRBV4-2; J gene: TRBJ1-4; CDR3 length: 15; D gene: .
CDR3 protein: CASSPEGGSYNEQFF; CDR3 DNA: TGTGCCAGCAGCCCAGAGGGGGGGTCCTACAATGAGCAGTTCTTC; clone size: few; V gene: TRBV9; J gene: TRBJ2-1; CDR3 length: 15; D gene: .
CDR3 protein: CASSESPGRANVLTF; CDR3 DNA: TGTGCCAGCAGTGAATCTCCCGGGAGGGCCAACGTCCTGACTTTC; clone size: .; V gene: TRBV2; J gene: TRBJ2-6; CDR3 length: 15; D gene: .
CDR3 protein: CASSFYICSASGGQYGYTF; CDR3 DNA: .; clone size: .; V gene: TRBV7-9; J gene: TRBJ1-2; CDR3 length: 19; D gene: .
CDR3 protein: CAWSDPFSGTLYEQYF; CDR3 DNA: TGTGCCTGGAGTGACCCCTTTAGCGGGACCCTCTACGAGCAGTACTTC; clone size: .; V gene: TRBV30; J gene: TRBJ2-7; CDR3 length: 16; D gene: TRBD2
CDR3 protein: CASSSRTPVKLFF; CDR3 DNA: TGCGCCAGCAGCTCCAGGACACCCGTAAAACTGTTTTTT; clone size: .; V gene: TRBV5-1; J gene: TRBJ1-4; CDR3 length: 13; D gene: .
CDR3 protein: CSASGGPQWEFF; CDR3 DNA: TGCAGTGCTAGCGGGGGACCCCAGTGGGAGTTCTTC; clone size: .; V gene: TRBV20-1; J gene: TRBJ2-1; CDR3 length: 12; D gene: .
CDR3 protein: CASSSTQTGANVLTF; CDR3 DNA: TGTGCCAGCAGCTCTACCCAAACTGGGGCCAACGTCCTGACTTTC; clone size: many; V gene: TRBV7-6; J gene: TRBJ2-6; CDR3 length: 15; D gene: .
CDR3 protein: CASSSGTSSGANEQFF; CDR3 DNA: TGCGCCAGCAGCTCAGGGACTAGTAGTGGGGCCAATGAGCAGTTCTTC; clone size: many; V gene: TRBV5-1; J gene: TRBJ2-1; CDR3 length: 16; D gene: TRBD2
CDR3 protein: CASSSGLRAYEQYF; CDR3 DNA: TGTGCCAGCAGCTCGGGACTACGAGCCTACGAGCAGTACTTC; clone size: .; V gene: TRBV7-2; J gene: TRBJ2-7; CDR3 length: 14; D gene: TRBD2
CDR3 protein: CSAATGAGGQPQHF; CDR3 DNA: TGCAGTGCTGCTACGGGGGCAGGTGGTCAGCCCCAGCATTTT; clone size: .; V gene: TRBV20-1; J gene: TRBJ1-5; CDR3 length: 14; D gene: .
CDR3 protein: CASSYPPSGTRRTGELFF; CDR3 DNA: TGTGCCAGCAGCTACCCACCCTCCGGGACTAGAAGGACCGGGGAGCTGTTTTTT; clone size: many; V gene: TRBV6-6; J gene: TRBJ2-2; CDR3 length: 18; D gene: TRBD2
CDR3 protein: CASSQANRPDTQYF; CDR3 DNA: TGTGCCAGCAGCCAAGCCAACCGTCCAGATACGCAGTATTTT; clone size: few; V gene: TRBV7-8; J gene: TRBJ2-3; CDR3 length: 14; D gene: .
CDR3 protein: CASSFTGALNTEAFF; CDR3 DNA: TGTGCCAGCAGCTTCACAGGGGCCTTGAACACTGAAGCTTTCTTT; clone size: few; V gene: TRBV7-2; J gene: TRBJ1-1; CDR3 length: 15; D gene: TRBD1
CDR3 protein: CASSSRSSGANTGDEQFF; CDR3 DNA: TGTGCCAGCAGCTCCAGATCTAGCGGGGCCAACACCGGGGATGAGCAGTTCTTC; clone size: .; V gene: TRBV13; J gene: TRBJ2-1; CDR3 length: 18; D gene: TRBD2
CDR3 protein: CASSAVSGKETQYF; CDR3 DNA: TGTGCCAGCTCGGCCGTTTCAGGCAAAGAGACCCAGTACTTC; clone size: many; V gene: TRBV18; J gene: TRBJ2-5; CDR3 length: 14; D gene: .
CDR3 protein: CSARVGEDSPLHF; CDR3 DNA: TGCAGTGCTAGAGTGGGGGAGGATTCACCCCTCCACTTT; clone size: many; V gene: TRBV20-1; J gene: TRBJ1-6; CDR3 length: 13; D gene: .
CDR3 protein: CASRWGSGNTIYF; CDR3 DNA: TGTGCCAGTAGATGGGGCTCTGGAAACACCATATATTTT; clone size: many; V gene: TRBV19; J gene: TRBJ1-3; CDR3 length: 13; D gene: .
CDR3 protein: CASSQEMDTEAFF; CDR3 DNA: TGTGCCAGCAGCCAAGAGATGGACACTGAAGCTTTCTTT; clone size: .; V gene: TRBV7-2; J gene: TRBJ1-1; CDR3 length: 13; D gene: .
CDR3 protein: CASSPGGARLPEQYF; CDR3 DNA: TGTGCCAGCAGTCCGGGGGGGGCGCGGCTCCCCGAGCAGTACTTC; clone size: many; V gene: TRBV6-5; J gene: TRBJ2-7; CDR3 length: 15; D gene: TRBD2
CDR3 protein: CASSPPTTRSSYEQYF; CDR3 DNA: TGTGCCAGCTCACCTCCAACAACTAGGAGCTCCTACGAGCAGTACTTC; clone size: many; V gene: TRBV18; J gene: TRBJ2-7; CDR3 length: 16; D gene: .
CDR3 protein: CASSLGPEIGPPLHF; CDR3 DNA: TGTGCCAGCAGCCTCGGGCCCGAAATAGGGCCACCCCTCCACTTT; clone size: many; V gene: TRBV11-2; J gene: TRBJ1-6; CDR3 length: 15; D gene: .
CDR3 protein: CASSRSEGLAGTGELFF; CDR3 DNA: TGTGCCAGCAGCCGAAGCGAAGGGCTAGCGGGTACCGGGGAGCTGTTTTTT; clone size: few; V gene: TRBV3-1; J gene: TRBJ2-2; CDR3 length: 17; D gene: TRBD2
CDR3 protein: CASSSRDRANYGYPF; CDR3 DNA: TGTGCCAGCAGCTCCCGGGACAGGGCTAACTATGGCTACCCCTTC; clone size: few; V gene: TRBV7-2; J gene: TRBJ1-2; CDR3 length: 15; D gene: TRBD1
CDR3 protein: CASSLGRENIQYF; CDR3 DNA: TGTGCCAGCAGCTTAGGCCGGGAAAACATTCAGTACTTC; clone size: .; V gene: TRBV7-2; J gene: TRBJ2-4; CDR3 length: 13; D gene: .
CDR3 protein: CASSHIPGGSGELFF; CDR3 DNA: TGTGCCAGCAGCCATATTCCGGGAGGGTCAGGGGAGCTGTTTTTT; clone size: few; V gene: TRBV3-1; J gene: TRBJ2-2; CDR3 length: 15; D gene: TRBD2
CDR3 protein: CASSPGTSDSYEQYF; CDR3 DNA: TGCGCCAGCAGCCCGGGGACTAGCGACTCCTACGAGCAGTACTTC; clone size: .; V gene: TRBV5-1; J gene: TRBJ2-7; CDR3 length: 15; D gene: TRBD2
CDR3 protein: CASTRGGRQPQHF; CDR3 DNA: TGTGCCAGCACACGCGGGGGCAGACAGCCCCAGCATTTT; clone size: .; V gene: TRBV6-5; J gene: TRBJ1-5; CDR3 length: 13; D gene: .
CDR3 protein: CASSQDRGAGVGETQYF; CDR3 DNA: TGTGCCAGCAGCCAAGATCGGGGAGCGGGAGTTGGGGAGACCCAGTACTTC; clone size: many; V gene: TRBV4-2; J gene: TRBJ2-5; CDR3 length: 17; D gene: TRBD2
CDR3 protein: CAISESSGYTF; CDR3 DNA: TGTGCCATCAGTGAGTCGAGTGGCTACACCTTC; clone size: many; V gene: TRBV10-3; J gene: TRBJ1-2; CDR3 length: 11; D gene: .
CDR3 protein: CASSLGGASYEQYF; CDR3 DNA: TGTGCCAGCAGCTTAGGAGGGGCGTCCTACGAGCAGTACTTC; clone size: many; V gene: TRBV11-3; J gene: TRBJ2-7; CDR3 length: 14; D gene: .
CDR3 protein: CASSLHPRGSRNSYEQYF; CDR3 DNA: TGTGCCAGCAGCTTACATCCTCGGGGCAGCCGAAACTCCTACGAGCAGTACTTC; clone size: many; V gene: TRBV7-2; J gene: TRBJ2-7; CDR3 length: 18; D gene: .
CDR3 protein: CASSFRTGELFF; CDR3 DNA: TGTGCCAGCAGCTTTCGGACCGGGGAGCTGTTTTTT; clone size: many; V gene: TRBV7-3; J gene: TRBJ2-2; CDR3 length: 12; D gene: .
CDR3 protein: CASSQRQGTTNEKLFF; CDR3 DNA: TGTGCCAGCAGCCAACGACAGGGGACAACTAATGAAAAACTGTTTTTT; clone size: many; V gene: TRBV7-2; J gene: TRBJ1-4; CDR3 length: 16; D gene: TRBD1
CDR3 protein: CASSGRDSTDAQYF; CDR3 DNA: TGCGCCAGCAGCGGCAGGGACAGCACAGACGCGCAGTATTTT; clone size: .; V gene: TRBV5-1; J gene: TRBJ2-3; CDR3 length: 14; D gene: TRBD1
CDR3 protein: CSARYRGRETQYF; CDR3 DNA: TGCAGTGCTAGATACAGGGGGCGAGAGACCCAGTACTTC; clone size: .; V gene: TRBV20-1; J gene: TRBJ2-5; CDR3 length: 13; D gene: TRBD1
CDR3 protein: CASSHGRGGPTGELFF; CDR3 DNA: TGTGCCAGCAGTCACGGTCGCGGGGGGCCAACCGGGGAGCTGTTTTTT; clone size: .; V gene: TRBV6-5; J gene: TRBJ2-2; CDR3 length: 16; D gene: TRBD2